The 31 T cell receptor beta chains presented below share a single source sample, sequenced in a study of cytomegalovirus exposure and HLA in healthy donors (dated by TCRdb to 2017 to 2019). Library preparation used the immunoSEQ multiplex PCR assay. For the multiplex PCR, a mixture combining 60 forward primers for TCR Vbeta segments and 13 reverse primers for TCR Jbeta segments was used. Here the immuneACCESS table is served through TCRdb, limited to in-frame sequences with V and J called. Missing clones are a known gap in these copies; in checked studies unresolved V genes cover under half, and the rest lacks a known reason. Present in this sample are under 130,000 clones, roughly 85% of which were seen just once. The ten most abundant clones make up 3% to 3.5% of the sample. Sequenced input: PBMCs. The receptors originated from a woman between 35 and 50 years old in good health and CMV-seronegative.

The V call is TRBV28, the J call TRBJ1-5, with a weak D call TRBD1 (5 bases). The CDR3 runs to 15 residues. Germline CDR1 reads MDHEN; CDR2 reads SYDVKM. Between the trimmed V and J ends, which lost 6 bases and 2 bases, there was a span of 14 bases. CDR3 residues: CASSYPGDGNQPQHF. The CDR3 region has the DNA TGTGCCAGCAGCTACCCGGGGGATGGCAATCAGCCCCAGCATTTT.

The chain combines TRBV28 with TRBJ2-1; D may be TRBD2 (6 bases). The CDR3 totals 15 residues. The germline V and J ends were trimmed by 6 bases and 4 bases, with 16 bases remaining between them. Germline assignment: CDR1 MDHEN and CDR2 SYDVKM. The CDR3, as DNA: TGTGCCAGCAGCAAGACTAGGGCGGGATACAATGAGCAGTTCTTC. Amino acids: CASSKTRAGYNEQFF.

V usage is TRBV5-5 and J usage is TRBJ2-2; D is perhaps TRBD2 (5 bases). CDR3 length equals 15 residues. V gave up 4 bases and J gave up 6 bases, with 16 bases separating them. CDR1 and CDR2 from the germline V gene are SGHKS and YYEKEE (reference sequence). CDR3 DNA: TGTGCCAGCAGCGCCGGAAGAGGGCGGGCCGGGGAGCTGTTTTTT. Protein product: CASSAGRGRAGELFF.

V usage is TRBV28 and J usage is TRBJ2-5; TRBD1 aligns across 9 bases. V was clipped by 6 bases and J by 6 bases; unmatched bases: 5. The CDR3 extends over 13 amino acids. Germline CDR1 is MDHEN and CDR2 is SYDVKM. CDR3 DNA sequence: TGTGCCAGCAGGGGACAGGGAAGTCAGACCCAGTACTTC. It translates to CASRGQGSQTQYF.

This clone was seen just once. Its ends do not fully match the called genes, so a read error is possible. The chain recombines TRBV25-1 with TRBJ1-3, with D uncertain. Germline assignment: CDR1 MGHDK and CDR2 SYGVNS. The CDR3 totals 14 residues. The DNA for the CDR3 is TGTGCCAGCAGTCCGCTATCGGGTGGAAACACCACATATTTT. This sequence encodes CASSPLSGGNTTYF.

The gene calls are TRBV4-3 and TRBJ1-2; unclear D gene. Germline lookup yields CDR1 LGHNA and CDR2 YSLEER. This CDR3 has 13 amino acids. V was cut by 0 bases and J by 8 bases, with 10 bases left in between. The CDR3 reads CASSQDSRRGYTF. In DNA form, the CDR3 reads TGCGCCAGCAGCCAAGATTCAAGGAGGGGCTACACCTTC.

This chain uses TRBV5-6 with TRBJ1-5; TRBD1 matches 8 bases. The V and J ends lost 3 bases and 4 bases, in that order; junction bases with no gene match: 12. The CDR3 totals 17 residues. Per the germline V gene, CDR1 is SGHDT and CDR2 is YYEEEE. CDR3 residues: CASSSPMGQEENQPQHF. The CDR3 region has the DNA TGTGCCAGCAGCTCGCCGATGGGACAGGAAGAAAATCAGCCCCAGCATTTT.

This clone was counted a few times. CDR3 amino acids: CASSLLGGRYSPLHF. CDR3 nucleotides: TGTGCCAGCAGTTTATTAGGGGGCAGATATTCACCCCTCCACTTT. J is TRBJ1-6 and V is TRBV28; TRBD1 agrees at 7 bases. CDR3 length: 15 residues. CDR1 and CDR2 (germline): MDHEN, SYDVKM. J was trimmed by 8 bases and V by 1 base; bases with no gene match: 5.

This sequence joins TRBV19 and TRBJ2-5; D might be TRBD1 (5 bases). The ends were cut back, 0 bases at V and 1 base at J, with 15 bases in the middle. CDR1 is LNHDA and CDR2 is SQIVND in the germline V gene (reference sequence). The CDR3 runs 17 residues. The CDR3 DNA reads TGTGCCAGTAGTATAGATATCAGGGCGGACGTCCAAGAGACCCAGTACTTC. The encoded protein is CASSIDIRADVQETQYF.

The chain has TRBV7-2 and TRBJ2-7, with 10 bases fitting TRBD2. With V trimmed by 5 bases and J by 0 bases, 10 bases remained unmatched. Germline V lookup: CDR1 SGHTA, CDR2 FQGNSA. The CDR3 loop spans 17 amino acids. CDR3 nucleotides: TGTGCCAGCAGCCCCCCCCTCTGGACTAGCGGCTCCTACGAGCAGTACTTC. Amino acid sequence: CASSPPLWTSGSYEQYF.

CDR3 loop: CASSPRGTGGLGHGYTF. The CDR3 DNA is TGTGCCAGCAGCCCTCGAGGGACAGGGGGCCTGGGCCATGGCTACACCTTC. This chain joins TRBV7-9 and TRBJ1-2; 12 bases line up with TRBD1. The V gene end was trimmed by 5 bases and the J gene end by 6 bases; junction bases not matched to a gene: 13. CDR1 and CDR2 (germline): SEHNR, FQNEAQ (reference sequence). The CDR3 is 17 residues long. Combining the CDR3 with reference TRBV7-9 and TRBJ1-2 gives the whole variable domain DTGVSQNPRHKITKRGQNVTFRCDPISEHNRLYWYRQTLGQGPEFLTYFQNEAQLEKSRLLSDRFSAERPKGSFSTLEIQRTEQGDSAMYLCASSPRGTGGLGHGYTFGSGTRLTVV.

The V call is TRBV5-1, the J call TRBJ2-7, with 9 bases fitting TRBD1. J gave up 6 bases and V 1 base, and 5 bases lay outside the gene matches. The CDR3 contains 14 residues. Germline CDR1 reads SGHRS; CDR2 reads YFSETQ. The CDR3 loop is CASSLSGQGTEQYF. The DNA of the CDR3 is TGCGCCAGCAGCTTGTCGGGACAGGGTACCGAGCAGTACTTC. The full variable domain, completed using reference TRBV5-1 and TRBJ2-7, is KAGVTQTPRYLIKTRGQQVTLSCSPISGHRSVSWYQQTPGQGLQFLFEYFSETQRNKGNFPGRFSGRQFSNSRSEMNVSTLELGDSALYLCASSLSGQGTEQYFGPGTRLTVT.

The chain carries TRBV28 and TRBJ2-3; TRBD2 agrees at 7 bases. This CDR3 has 13 residues. V was clipped by 5 bases and J by 1 base; unmatched bases: 0. Germline values: CDR1 MDHEN, CDR2 SYDVKM. The CDR3 sequence: CASSGRGTDTQYF. CDR3 bases: TGTGCCAGCAGTGGGAGGGGCACAGATACGCAGTATTTT.

The V gene is TRBV13, the J gene TRBJ1-2; a possible D gene is TRBD1 (5 bases). CDR1 and CDR2 from the germline V gene are PRHDT and FYEKMQ (reference sequence). This CDR3 contains 15 residues. Trimming took 1 base from V and 3 from J, leaving 12 bases between them. Written as DNA, the CDR3 is TGTGCCAGCAGCTTAGAGGTCGGAGGGGACTATGGCTACACCTTC. Translating it yields CASSLEVGGDYGYTF.

This CDR3 reads CASSTTGGTSTDTQYF. In DNA, the CDR3 is TGTGCCAGTAGTACGACAGGTGGGACAAGCACAGATACGCAGTATTTT. The chain is built from TRBV19 and TRBJ2-3, with D maybe TRBD1 (6 bases). The CDR3 spans 16 residues. Per the germline V gene, CDR1 is LNHDA and CDR2 is SQIVND (reference sequence). Trimming shortened V by 4 bases and J by 0 bases, and 14 bases separated the two germline ends.

The chain uses TRBV27 and TRBJ1-2; the D gene is possibly TRBD1 (5 bases). Trimming took 4 bases from V and 0 from J, leaving 9 bases between them. Per the germline V gene, CDR1 is MNHEY and CDR2 is SMNVEV (reference sequence). The CDR3 length is 14 residues. The CDR3 spells CASSSAGTNYGYTF. Written as DNA, the CDR3 is TGTGCCAGCAGTTCCGCAGGGACTAACTATGGCTACACCTTC.

The rearrangement joins TRBV13 to TRBJ2-1, with D tentatively TRBD2 (6 bases). Trimming took 1 base from V and 8 from J, leaving 15 bases between them. This CDR3 is 15 amino acids long. Germline values: CDR1 PRHDT, CDR2 FYEKMQ (reference sequence). CDR3 nucleotide sequence: TGTGCCAGCAGCTTAGTTGGCGGGGCCCCGGATGAGCAGTTCTTC. Translating it yields CASSLVGGAPDEQFF.

This chain uses TRBV11-2 with TRBJ2-1; 7 bases are a match to TRBD1. The germline gives CDR1 SGHAT, CDR2 FQNNGV. The CDR3 covers 15 residues. V was clipped by 3 bases and J by 1 base; unmatched bases: 3. DNA of the CDR3: TGTGCCAGCAGCTTCCAACAGGGGTCCTACAATGAGCAGTTCTTC. Translation gives CASSFQQGSYNEQFF.

The chain carries TRBV27 and TRBJ2-5; D might be TRBD1 (5 bases). TRBJ2-7 explains the end of the DNA better; the J call may be wrong. Germline V CDR1 and CDR2: MNHEY, SMNVEV (reference sequence). The CDR3 loop spans 14 amino acids. The CDR3 loop is CASSAQGWTYEQYF. In DNA form, the CDR3 reads TGTGCCAGCAGTGCCCAGGGTTGGACCTACGAGCAGTACTTC.

J is TRBJ2-4 and V is TRBV7-2; 9 bases are a match to TRBD2. Trimming cost V 5 bases and J 10 bases; bases outside gene matches: 12. The CDR3 consists of 15 residues. Germline CDR1 is SGHTA and CDR2 is FQGNSA. The CDR3 DNA is TGTGCCAGCAGCCCCTGGGCGGGAGGGCCGGTTATTCAGTACTTC. This translates into CASSPWAGGPVIQYF.

The V call is TRBV28, the J call TRBJ2-1; D possibly corresponds to TRBD1 (6 bases). This CDR3 is built from 13 residues. With 3 bases removed from V and 6 bases from J, the gap between germline ends came to 9 bases. Germline V gene sequence: CDR1 MDHEN, CDR2 SYDVKM. In nucleotides, the CDR3 is TGTGCCAGCAGTTTGGCAGGGGTCAATGAGCAGTTCTTC. It specifies CASSLAGVNEQFF.

This chain's CDR3 is CASSLGTSGSNEQFF. CDR3 nucleotides: TGTGCCAGCAGCTTAGGGACTAGCGGGTCCAATGAGCAGTTCTTC. This chain uses TRBV7-2 with TRBJ2-1, with TRBD2 matching over 11 bases. Germline trimming cut 1 base from V and 6 bases from J; bases unmatched to any gene: 2. CDR1 and CDR2 (germline): SGHTA, FQGNSA. The CDR3 spans 15 residues. Full variable domain (rest looked up from reference TRBV7-2 and TRBJ2-1): GAGVSQSPSNKVTEKGKDVELRCDPISGHTALYWYRQSLGQGLEFLIYFQGNSAPDKSGLPSDRFSAERTGGSVSTLTIQRTQQEDSAVYLCASSLGTSGSNEQFFGPGTRLTVL.

V is TRBV30 and J is TRBJ1-5, with D possibly matching TRBD1 (5 bases). The CDR3 runs 14 residues. CDR1 and CDR2 (germline): GTSNPN, SVGIG (reference sequence). Trimming took 2 bases from V and 3 from J, leaving 11 bases between them. The CDR3 DNA reads as TGTGCCTGGAGTTCGGGGGTGGTCAATCAGCCCCAGCATTTT. It encodes CAWSSGVVNQPQHF.

The chain is built from TRBV7-9 and TRBJ2-5; maybe TRBD2 (6 bases). This CDR3 contains 15 residues. In germline, CDR1 is SEHNR, CDR2 FQNEAQ (reference sequence). V lost 0 bases and J 1 base, leaving 9 bases between the germline ends. CDR3 amino acids: CASSLARTTQETQYF. The CDR3 DNA follows: TGTGCCAGCAGCTTAGCTAGGACTACCCAAGAGACCCAGTACTTC. The variable domain in full, completed from reference TRBV7-9 and TRBJ2-5, reads DTGVSQNPRHKITKRGQNVTFRCDPISEHNRLYWYRQTLGQGPEFLTYFQNEAQLEKSRLLSDRFSAERPKGSFSTLEIQRTEQGDSAMYLCASSLARTTQETQYFGPGTRLLVL.

This clone appeared once. The chain uses TRBV19 and TRBJ2-2; 11 positions match TRBD1. The CDR3 totals 15 residues. Germline V gene lookup returns CDR1 LNHDA and CDR2 SQIVND (reference sequence). With V trimmed by 7 bases and J by 7 bases, 8 bases remained unmatched. The CDR3 DNA reads TGTGCCAGTATTAAGCGGACAGGGGGCGACGGGGAGCTGTTTTTT. Amino acids: CASIKRTGGDGELFF.

This sequence joins TRBV6-6 and TRBJ2-1; D is unclear. This CDR3 is built from 12 residues. The germline V and J ends were trimmed by 2 bases and 8 bases, with 7 bases remaining between them. From germline, CDR1 is MNHNY and CDR2 SVGAGI (reference sequence). The CDR3 here is CASSYPLDEQFF. The CDR3 bases are TGTGCCAGCAGTTACCCCCTCGATGAGCAGTTCTTC.

This chain links TRBV5-1 with TRBJ1-1, with 9 bases aligning to TRBD1. After removal of 0 bases from V and 8 bases from J, the junction contained 2 bases not matched to a gene. The CDR3 spans 13 residues. Germline V CDR1 and CDR2: SGHRS, YFSETQ. The CDR3 region is CASSLVTGGEAFF. The CDR3 bases are TGCGCCAGCAGCTTGGTAACAGGGGGCGAAGCTTTCTTT.

The J gene is TRBJ2-7, the V gene TRBV5-6; D is uncertain. V shed 0 bases and J shed 4 bases, with 5 bases lying between them. There are 12 residues in the CDR3. Germline assignment: CDR1 SGHDT and CDR2 YYEEEE. In DNA form, the CDR3 reads TGTGCCAGCAGCTTGGGCGATTACGAGCAGTACTTC. As protein: CASSLGDYEQYF.

In its sample, this clone was seen a few times. The chain recombines TRBV4-2 with TRBJ2-7; D is possibly TRBD2 (6 bases). Per the germline V gene, CDR1 is LGHNA and CDR2 is YNFKEQ. V gave up 1 base and J gave up 7 bases, with 17 bases separating them. CDR3 length: 15 amino acids. The CDR3: CASSQGGDVVGEQYF. In DNA, the CDR3 is TGTGCCAGCAGCCAAGGGGGGGACGTCGTGGGAGAGCAGTACTTC.

The rearrangement uses TRBV7-8 and TRBJ1-5, with TRBD1 matching 9 bases. The germline gives CDR1 SGHVS, CDR2 FQNEAQ. Trimming at V came to 8 bases and at J to 4 bases, leaving 12 bases not matched to a gene. The CDR3 consists of 16 residues. CDR3 amino acids: CASAFGNRGLNQPQHF. As DNA, the CDR3 is TGTGCCAGCGCTTTCGGGAACAGGGGGCTTAATCAGCCCCAGCATTTT.

V and J are TRBV6-1 and TRBJ1-1; no reliable D call. Germline V gene data show CDR1 as MNHNS and CDR2 as SASEGT. The ends were cut back, 8 bases at V and 0 bases at J, with 13 bases in the middle. The CDR3 is made up of 14 amino acids. The CDR3 sequence: CASAQPRMNTEAFF. CDR3 DNA sequence: TGTGCCAGCGCCCAACCGAGGATGAACACTGAAGCTTTCTTT.